The entry below describes one TCR beta chain. This entry belongs to a study of blood T cell repertoires in COVID-19. Sequencing was performed with immunoSEQ multiplex PCR; in TCRdb, only in-frame clones are kept and a portion is missing. This sample carries 140,000 or so clones, around 81% of them seen once, and the ten largest clones take more than 4%. The sequence came from a woman aged 45-60 years with acute or convalescent COVID-19. Material for sequencing was peripheral blood.

The CDR3 DNA sequence: TGTGCCAGCAGTTACGGGACAGCACAAGAGACCCAGTACTTC. Translation gives CASSYGTAQETQYF. The chain carries TRBV6-5 and TRBJ2-5; 7 bases agree with TRBD1. The V segment lost 2 bases and the J segment 2 bases; nucleotides outside the gene matches: 2. Looked up from germline, CDR1 is MNHEY and CDR2 is SVGAGI. There are 14 residues in the CDR3.